One TCR beta chain is described in this entry. The sample comes from a study of cytomegalovirus exposure and HLA in healthy donors. The ends were cut back, 0 bases at V and 2 bases at J, with 9 bases in the middle. This CDR3 is built from 15 residues. Germline V gene lookup returns CDR1 SGDLS and CDR2 YYNGEE. The PCR employed 60 Vbeta primers together with 13 Jbeta primers. Clones were read by immunoSEQ multiplex PCR, and TCRdb kept only the in-frame ones, dropping some. The sample holds approximately 170,000 clones, about 82% seen once. The chain combines TRBV9 with TRBJ1-3; perhaps TRBD1 as D (6 bases). Sequenced sample: PBMCs. This TCR came from a female donor in good health and CMV-seronegative. The CDR3 bases are TGTGCCAGCAGCGTAGAAGGGACAACTGGAAACACCATATATTTT. This translates into CASSVEGTTGNTIYF.